This T cell receptor (beta chain) was identified in a study of blood T cells in healthy people across ages. The V end was cut by 3 bases, the J end by 1 base, with 10 bases between. The CDR3 totals 14 residues. The germline gives CDR1 SGHDN, CDR2 FVKESK. A J-beta primer mix and a sample-barcoded 5' primer were used in a second PCR of roughly 7 to 12 cycles. TCRdb called the 5' RACE reads again in MiXCR, with one record for every CDR3 protein. Found here are around 870,000 distinct CDR3 sequences, 29% of them singletons; the top ten hold 17%. This chain links TRBV14 with TRBJ2-7; TRBD1 might be the D (5 bases). The origin of this receptor is a woman aged 80 or over in good health. Sequenced material: blood. CDR3 amino acids: CASSHDSFSYEQYF. The CDR3 DNA follows: TGTGCCAGCAGCCATGACAGTTTTTCCTACGAGCAGTACTTC.